Presented here are 9 T cell receptor beta chains from one specimen sequenced in a study of CD8+CD57+ T cells in acquired aplastic anemia. It was genomic DNA that served as the template for profiling TCR beta VDJ and CDR3. TCRdb re-called the reads through MiXCR, storing one row per CDR3 protein. The sample lists approximately 190,000 distinct CDR3 sequences, over 60% occurring once. Material for sequencing was sorted CD4+, CD8+, or CD8+CD57+ T cells (not recorded which) from PBMCs. The receptors come from a human donor with severe aplastic anemia or a healthy control (not recorded which).

This chain joins TRBV9 and TRBJ2-7, with 8 bases that match TRBD1. Germline values: CDR1 SGDLS, CDR2 YYNGEE. The CDR3 has 17 residues. The J segment lost 1 base and the V segment lost 5 bases, leaving 14 bases of the junction unmatched. This chain's CDR3 is CASSLGQVLLGSYEQYF. The CDR3 DNA follows: TGTGCCAGCAGTTTGGGACAGGTGTTGCTGGGGTCCTACGAGCAGTACTTC.

The V and J genes are TRBV7-8 and TRBJ2-7, with 11 bases that match TRBD2. CDR1 SGHVS and CDR2 FQNEAQ come from the germline V gene. The CDR3 runs to 19 residues. Losses at the gene ends were 6 bases for V and 2 bases for J; bases not matched to a gene: 18. This CDR3 reads CASRSPRRASGGSTYEQYF. The CDR3 nucleotides read TGTGCCAGCAGATCCCCCCGGAGGGCTAGCGGGGGGTCGACCTACGAGCAGTACTTC. The full variable domain, with the rest looked up from reference TRBV7-8 and TRBJ2-7, is GAGVSQSPRYKVAKRGQDVALRCDPISGHVSLFWYQQALGQGPEFLTYFQNEAQLDKSGLPSDRFFAERPEGSVSTLKIQRTQQEDSAVYLCASRSPRRASGGSTYEQYFGPGTRLTVT.

V usage is TRBV7-9 and J usage is TRBJ2-7; no firm D call. The CDR3 is 14 amino acids. With 1 base removed from V and 0 bases from J, the gap between germline ends came to 7 bases. Germline V gene sequence: CDR1 SEHNR, CDR2 FQNEAQ (reference sequence). In DNA, the CDR3 is TGTGCCAGCAGCTTAGTGTGGAGCTCCTACGAGCAGTACTTC. This gives the protein CASSLVWSSYEQYF.

This clonotype was found many times. This rearrangement joins TRBV9 to TRBJ2-5; 11 nucleotides line up with TRBD1. This CDR3 is built from 14 residues. The trim removed 3 bases at V and 4 bases at J, leaving 2 bases unmatched. Germline CDR1 SGDLS, CDR2 YYNGEE. This CDR3 reads CASSAGTGGETQYF. The CDR3 DNA reads as TGTGCCAGCAGCGCAGGGACAGGGGGAGAGACCCAGTACTTC.

This clonotype was seen a handful of times. A read error is possible here, since a much larger clone lies one base away. The V call is TRBV5-4, the J call TRBJ1-1, with TRBD1 as a possible D gene (5 bases). V lost 4 bases to trimming and J lost 8 bases, with 12 bases between them. Germline CDR1 reads SGHNT; CDR2 reads YYREEE (reference sequence). The CDR3 is made up of 12 amino acids. In DNA form, the CDR3 reads TGTGCCAGCAGCCTGAAGGGGTGCGAAGCTTTCTTT. Its translation: CASSLKGCEAFF.

V and J are TRBV7-2 and TRBJ2-7; 12 bases are shared with TRBD2. Losses at the gene ends were 1 base for V and 6 bases for J; bases not matched to a gene: 7. This CDR3 has 16 residues. CDR1 and CDR2 from the germline V gene are SGHTA and FQGNSA. The CDR3 protein is CASSLGLAGEEGEQYF. As DNA, the CDR3 is TGTGCCAGCAGCTTAGGACTAGCGGGAGAAGAGGGCGAGCAGTACTTC.

The J gene is TRBJ2-2, the V gene TRBV10-2; no reliable D call. Per germline, CDR1 WSHSY and CDR2 SAAADI. The CDR3 is 13 residues long. V lost 5 bases to trimming and J lost 1 base, with 5 bases between them. The CDR3 region has the DNA TGCGCCAGCAGTTGGTGGAACACCGGGGAGCTGTTTTTT. Translated, it gives CASSWWNTGELFF.

CDR3 in amino acids: CASSLVEWAEAFF. CDR3 coding DNA: TGTGCCAGCAGCTTAGTGGAGTGGGCTGAAGCTTTCTTT. The chain joins TRBV7-9 to TRBJ1-1; D gene ambiguous. The CDR3 is 13 residues long. V lost 1 base and J lost 6, with 9 bases in between. CDR1 and CDR2 (germline): SEHNR, FQNEAQ (reference sequence).

This clonotype showed up just a few times. In nucleotides, the CDR3 is TGCAGTGCCACGGACAGGGTTTCACCCCTCCACTTT. Translated, it gives CSATDRVSPLHF. The genes are TRBV20-1 and TRBJ1-6, with TRBD1 matching 8 bases. CDR3 length equals 12 residues. The trim removed 6 bases at V and 9 bases at J, leaving 4 bases unmatched. Germline loops: CDR1 DFQATT, CDR2 SNEGSKA (reference sequence).